This T cell receptor beta chain is drawn from a study of a mutant IDH1 vaccine in newly diagnosed glioma. Study background: The study started vaccination 4-6 weeks after radiotherapy alone, or with temozolomide cycles.

Trimming took 0 bases from V and 0 from J, leaving 10 bases between them. Germline CDR1 reads MGHRA; CDR2 reads YSYEKL. The CDR3 spans 16 residues. Concerning this clone itself: Its specificity is unknown.

Method: immunoSEQ multiplex PCR; TCRdb's copy keeps in-frame clones and lacks some. The sample records fewer than 65,000 clones, 80% being singletons. The time point was: week 11, during vaccination. What each vaccine dose contained was 300 ug of mutant IDH1 20-mer peptide, accompanied by topical imiquimod. The chain has TRBV4-1 and TRBJ2-3, with TRBD2 as a possible D gene (7 bases). The receptor's source is a man between 45 and 60 years old with glioma. The sequencing used PBMCs, collected from a glioma patient whose treatment included an IDH1 peptide vaccine. The CDR3 reads CASSQDRGGSTDTQYF. Here the CDR3 DNA reads TGCGCCAGCAGCCAAGACAGGGGAGGGAGCACAGATACGCAGTATTTT.